Given below is one T cell receptor beta chain in context. Its antigen remains unidentified. This sample is drawn from a study of vaccination effects on CD4 cells after COVID-19. Overall study results and limits: Clones from infection and from vaccination both contracted markedly late after vaccination. The authors studied few convalescent patients and collected no early post-infection timepoints.

Per germline, CDR1 DFQATT and CDR2 SNEGSKA (reference sequence). V was shortened by 3 bases and J by 9 bases, with 12 bases between the two germline ends. This CDR3 comprises 11 residues. Before any sequencing was done, the ViraFEST assay used viral peptide pools to expand antigen-specific CD4+ T cells. Following culture for around 9 days, CD4+ T cells were isolated. A positive SARS-CoV-2 PCR test fell between March and December 2020. Cultivation was performed at 1.5 million to 2.5 million PBMC per well with about 9.6 IU/ml IL-2 and roughly 9.3 ug/ml peptides added. Sequenced by immunoSEQ multiplex PCR; TCRdb stores in-frame clones only, minus some. Among 45,000 to 70,000 clones listed, more than 75% were seen once.

This material consisted of CD4+ T cells from PBMCs cultured with HIV peptides, taken before COVID-19 vaccination. Subset defined: HIV-1 Nef peptide pool negative control/reference culture. The clonotype originates from a human donor who had a prior SARS-CoV-2 infection. The chain employs TRBV20-1 and TRBJ2-7; unclear D gene. In DNA, the CDR3 is TGCAGTGCTAGTCTTCGTTCGGGGCAGTACTTC. It translates to CSASLRSGQYF.